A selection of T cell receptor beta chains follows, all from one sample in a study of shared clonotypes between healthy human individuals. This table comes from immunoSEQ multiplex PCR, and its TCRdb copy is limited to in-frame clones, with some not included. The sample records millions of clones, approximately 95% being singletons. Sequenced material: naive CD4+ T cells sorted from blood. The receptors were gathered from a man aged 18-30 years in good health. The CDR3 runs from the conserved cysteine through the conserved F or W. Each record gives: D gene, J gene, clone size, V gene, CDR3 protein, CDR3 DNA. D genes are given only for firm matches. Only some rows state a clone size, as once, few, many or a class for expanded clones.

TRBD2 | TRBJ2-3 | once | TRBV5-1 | CASSLVPAGDVDTQYF | TGCGCCAGCAGCTTGGTACCGGCGGGAGATGTAGATACGCAGTATTTT
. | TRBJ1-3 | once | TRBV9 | CASSAGWVGDTIYF | TGTGCCAGCAGCGCGGGGTGGGTAGGGGACACCATATATTTT
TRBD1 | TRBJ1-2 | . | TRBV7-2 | CASSSQTGLNYGYTF | TGTGCCAGCAGCTCCCAGACAGGGCTTAACTATGGCTACACCTTC
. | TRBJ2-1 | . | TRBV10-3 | CAISQNEQFF | TGTGCCATCAGCCAAAATGAGCAGTTCTTC
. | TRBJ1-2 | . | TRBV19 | CASSIVGEDGYTF | TGTGCCAGTAGTATAGTAGGGGAGGATGGCTACACCTTC
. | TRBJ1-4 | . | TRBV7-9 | CASSLVPVSGEKLFF | TGTGCCAGCAGCTTAGTCCCGGTGTCTGGTGAAAAACTGTTTTTT
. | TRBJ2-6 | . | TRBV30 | CAWIAPYSGANVLTF | TGTGCCTGGATAGCACCTTACTCTGGGGCCAACGTCCTGACTTTC
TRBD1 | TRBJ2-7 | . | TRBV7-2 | CASSFTGVYEQYF | TGTGCCAGCAGCTTTACAGGGGTCTACGAGCAGTACTTC
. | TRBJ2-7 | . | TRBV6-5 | CASSFTRQTPGKQYF | TGTGCCAGCAGTTTCACCCGACAGACCCCGGGGAAGCAGTACTTC
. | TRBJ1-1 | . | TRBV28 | CASSIRQREAFF | TGTGCCAGCAGTATAAGACAGCGTGAAGCTTTCTTT
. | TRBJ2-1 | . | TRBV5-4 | CASSLRPGVQFF | TGTGCCAGCAGCTTAAGGCCAGGGGTGCAGTTCTTC
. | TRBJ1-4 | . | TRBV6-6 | CASSADRATNEKLFF | TGTGCCAGCAGTGCGGACAGAGCAACTAATGAAAAACTGTTTTTT
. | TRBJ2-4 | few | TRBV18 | CASSLGDIQYF | TGTGCCAGCTCACTGGGAGACATTCAGTACTTC
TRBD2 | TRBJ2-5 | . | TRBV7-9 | CASSPRLAGGQETQYF | TGTGCCAGCAGCCCGAGACTAGCGGGGGGCCAAGAGACCCAGTACTTC
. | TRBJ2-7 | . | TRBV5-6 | CASGRGERGYEQYF | TGTGCCAGCGGCCGAGGTGAAAGGGGCTACGAGCAGTACTTC
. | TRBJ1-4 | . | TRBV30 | CAWSVLEKLFF | TGTGCCTGGAGTGTACTTGAAAAACTGTTTTTT
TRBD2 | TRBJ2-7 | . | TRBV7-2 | CASSLVGGTHEQYF | TGTGCCAGCAGCTTAGTGGGGGGGACGCACGAGCAGTACTTC
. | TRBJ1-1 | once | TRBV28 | CASTPPDRMNTEAFF | TGTGCCAGCACTCCTCCCGACAGGATGAACACTGAAGCTTTCTTT
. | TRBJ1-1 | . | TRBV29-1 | CSVVRGLNTEAFF | TGCAGCGTTGTAAGGGGATTGAACACTGAAGCTTTCTTT
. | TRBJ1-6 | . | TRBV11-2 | CASSSSWDLDNSPLHF | TGTGCCAGCAGCTCTAGTTGGGACCTAGATAATTCACCCCTCCACTTT
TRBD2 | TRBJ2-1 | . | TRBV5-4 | CASSFTSGASYNEQFF | TGTGCCAGCAGCTTTACAAGCGGGGCATCCTACAATGAGCAGTTCTTC
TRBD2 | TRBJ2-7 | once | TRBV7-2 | CASSLDSSGRLNEQYF | TGTGCCAGCAGCTTAGATTCCAGCGGGAGGCTCAACGAGCAGTACTTC
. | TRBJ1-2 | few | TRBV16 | CASSQSGYGYTF | TGTGCCAGCAGCCAATCAGGCTATGGCTACACCTTC
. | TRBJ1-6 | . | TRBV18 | CASSPTGYNSPLHF | TGTGCCAGCTCTCCGACGGGGTATAATTCACCCCTCCACTTT
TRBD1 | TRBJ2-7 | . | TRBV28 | CASRRDRDYEQYF | TGTGCCAGCAGACGGGACAGGGACTACGAGCAGTACTTC
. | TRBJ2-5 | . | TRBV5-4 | CASSFDSTQETQYF | TGTGCCAGCAGCTTCGACAGCACCCAAGAGACCCAGTACTTC
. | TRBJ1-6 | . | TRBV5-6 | CASSSLDQNSPLHF | TGTGCCAGCAGCTCGCTAGACCAAAATTCACCCCTCCACTTT
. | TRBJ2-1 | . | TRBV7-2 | CASSLSGLRNNEQFF | TGTGCCAGCAGCTTATCTGGGCTACGGAACAATGAGCAGTTCTTC
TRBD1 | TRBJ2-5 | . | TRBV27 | CASSLKGAVGETQYF | TGTGCCAGCAGTTTAAAGGGGGCGGTCGGAGAGACCCAGTACTTC
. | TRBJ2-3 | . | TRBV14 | CASSQTAYTDTQYF | TGTGCCAGCAGCCAGACAGCCTACACAGATACGCAGTATTTT
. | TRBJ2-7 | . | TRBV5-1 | CASSLEGRGIDEQYF | TGCGCCAGCAGCTTGGAGGGTCGGGGTATCGACGAGCAGTACTTC
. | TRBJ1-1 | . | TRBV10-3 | CAIIGDAGEAFF | TGTGCCATCATTGGGGATGCGGGGGAAGCTTTCTTT
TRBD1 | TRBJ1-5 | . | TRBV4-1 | CASSQGGTGAHQPQHF | TGCGCCAGCAGCCAAGGAGGGACAGGGGCTCATCAGCCCCAGCATTTT
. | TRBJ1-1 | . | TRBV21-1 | CASSSPYFF | TGTGCCAGCAGCTCCCCTTATTTCTTT
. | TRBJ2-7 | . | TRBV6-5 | CASRRDRTNYEQYF | TGTGCCAGCCGGCGGGACAGAACCAACTACGAGCAGTACTTC
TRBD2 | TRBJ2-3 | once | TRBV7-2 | CASSLSGRSPDTQYF | TGTGCCAGCAGCTTGAGCGGGAGGTCTCCAGATACGCAGTATTTT
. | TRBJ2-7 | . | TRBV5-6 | CASSLRGDTYF | TGTGCCAGCAGCTTACGGGGGGACACCTACTTC
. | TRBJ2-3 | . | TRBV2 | CASNRGGTTDTQYF | TGTGCCAGTAACAGGGGAGGTACGACAGATACGCAGTATTTT
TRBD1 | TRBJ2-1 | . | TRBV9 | CASSEGQGAHNEQFF | TGTGCCAGCAGCGAGGGACAGGGGGCGCACAATGAGCAGTTCTTC
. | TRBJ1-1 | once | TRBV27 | CASSQQMNTEAFF | TGTGCCAGCAGCCAACAAATGAACACTGAAGCTTTCTTT
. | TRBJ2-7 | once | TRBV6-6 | CASSPLDGGYEQYF | TGTGCCAGCAGTCCCCTCGATGGCGGCTACGAGCAGTACTTC
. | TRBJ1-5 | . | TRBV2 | CASSVAEGYRHSNQPQHF | TGTGCCAGCAGTGTAGCGGAGGGATACAGACATAGCAATCAGCCCCAGCATTTT
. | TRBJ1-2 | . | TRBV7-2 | CASSLDTGYRGYTF | TGTGCCAGCAGCTTGGACACAGGGTATCGCGGCTACACCTTC
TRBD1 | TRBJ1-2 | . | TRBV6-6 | CASSTGTGFDGYTF | TGTGCCAGCAGTACCGGGACAGGCTTCGATGGCTACACCTTC
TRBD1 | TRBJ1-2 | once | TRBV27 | CASSPWTGGQANYGYTF | TGTGCCAGCAGTCCTTGGACAGGGGGCCAAGCTAACTATGGCTACACCTTC
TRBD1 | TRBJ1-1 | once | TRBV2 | CASSTGTGGRNEAFF | TGTGCCAGCAGCACCGGGACAGGGGGCCGGAATGAAGCTTTCTTT
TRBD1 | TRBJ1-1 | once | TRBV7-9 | CASSSDRALNTEAFF | TGTGCCAGCAGCTCCGACAGGGCATTGAACACTGAAGCTTTCTTT
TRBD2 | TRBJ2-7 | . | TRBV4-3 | CASSQGPGTSGSSVGREQYF | TGCGCCAGCAGCCAAGGACCCGGGACTAGCGGGAGTTCAGTGGGACGCGAGCAGTACTTC
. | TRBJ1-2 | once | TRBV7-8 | CASSSRRGGDLYGYTF | TGTGCCAGCAGCTCCCGCCGCGGAGGAGACCTCTATGGCTACACCTTC
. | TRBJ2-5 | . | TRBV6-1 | CASSEERRETQYF | TGTGCCAGCAGTGAGGAACGAAGAGAGACCCAGTACTTC
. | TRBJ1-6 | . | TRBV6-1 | CASRQDRLNSPLHF | TGTGCCAGCAGGCAGGACCGTCTTAATTCACCCCTCCACTTT
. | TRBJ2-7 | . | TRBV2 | CASSNTWGGRSYEQYF | TGTGCCAGCAGCAATACTTGGGGGGGGCGCTCCTACGAGCAGTACTTC
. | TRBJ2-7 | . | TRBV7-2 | CASSPAGRRHEQYF | TGTGCCAGCAGCCCTGCTGGTAGGCGCCACGAGCAGTACTTC
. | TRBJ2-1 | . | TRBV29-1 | CSVAGNEQFF | TGCAGCGTTGCAGGAAATGAGCAGTTCTTC